These 22 T cell receptor beta chains were all obtained from the same sample, sequenced in a study of T-cell memory formation after mild COVID-19. TCRdb recomputed calls from the 5' RACE reads with MiXCR, one row per CDR3 protein. The data hold under 200,000 distinct CDR3 sequences, with around 10% observed a single time. Material for sequencing was PBMCs or a T cell subset sorted from them (not recorded which). The receptors were sampled from a man between 18 and 35 years old who had mild COVID-19 (a few samples of this study predate the infection). Cell type and time point are not known.

V is TRBV24-1 and J is TRBJ2-2; 7 positions agree with TRBD1. From germline, CDR1 is KGHDR and CDR2 SFDVKD. V dropped 5 bases and J dropped 5; count of bases not matched to a gene: 7. The CDR3 extends over 15 amino acids. CDR3 nucleotide sequence: TGTGCCACCAGTGGCCGTCCAGGGGGAACCGGGGAGCTGTTTTTT. Translating it yields CATSGRPGGTGELFF.

This clonotype appeared a few times. The V and J genes are TRBV10-2 and TRBJ1-1; no clear D gene. The V gene's germline CDR1 is WSHSY and CDR2 SAAADI. The germline V and J ends were trimmed by 6 bases and 2 bases, with 10 bases remaining between them. The CDR3 covers 13 residues. CDR3 in DNA: TGCGCCAGCAGAGGCCGGGCAAACACTGAAGCTTTCTTT. It yields the protein CASRGRANTEAFF.

The chain links TRBV12-3 or TRBV12-4 to TRBJ2-1; TRBD1 might be the D (6 bases). The CDR3 spans 14 residues. V dropped 9 bases and J dropped 0 bases, with 12 bases sitting between them. The CDR3 here is CASRTASSYNEQFF. CDR3 nucleotides: TGTGCCAGTCGGACAGCGAGCTCCTACAATGAGCAGTTCTTC.

The chain couples TRBV6-5 to TRBJ1-1; D is unresolved. The germline V gene has CDR1 MNHEY and CDR2 SVGAGI. V was trimmed by 2 bases and J by 4 bases, leaving 8 bases between them. This CDR3 has 13 residues. The CDR3 DNA is TGTGCCAGCAGTTACGGGCACGTCACTGAAGCTTTCTTT. It encodes CASSYGHVTEAFF.

As to this clonotype: A much larger clone differs from this one at a single base, so this may be a read error. The rearrangement links TRBV7-7 to TRBJ2-1; unclear D gene. This CDR3 spans 13 amino acids. Germline assignment: CDR1 SSHAT and CDR2 FNYEAQ (reference sequence). Trimming removed 5 bases at V and 3 bases at J, with 8 bases between. CDR3 in DNA: TGTGCCAGCAGCCCGTACGGCTACAATGAGCAGTTCTTC. It translates to CASSPYGYNEQFF.

This clonotype was found a few times. The V call is TRBV7-3, the J call TRBJ1-2; 7 nucleotides agree with TRBD1. The germline V gene has CDR1 SGHTA and CDR2 FQGTGA. Trimming cost V 5 bases and J 2 bases; bases outside gene matches: 2. The CDR3 covers 13 residues. The CDR3 loop is CASSEQGNYGYTF. In DNA form, the CDR3 reads TGTGCCAGCAGCGAACAGGGGAACTATGGCTACACCTTC.

The chain carries TRBV9 and TRBJ1-2; D uncertain. Germline CDR1 SGDLS, CDR2 YYNGEE. V lost 0 bases and J lost 7, with 16 bases in between. The CDR3 length is 15 residues. In DNA form, the CDR3 reads TGTGCCAGCAGCGTAGCTCCTGGCAGCCCCCTTGGCTACACCTTC. Its translation: CASSVAPGSPLGYTF. The entire variable domain, with the rest obtained from reference TRBV9 and TRBJ1-2, is as follows: DSGVTQTPKHLITATGQRVTLRCSPRSGDLSVYWYQQSLDQGLQFLIQYYNGEERAKGNILERFSAQQFPDLHSELNLSSLELGDSALYFCASSVAPGSPLGYTFGSGTRLTVV.

This clonotype was observed at least ten times. V usage is TRBV4-3 and J usage is TRBJ2-3; 10 nucleotides match TRBD2. V trimming: 0 bases; J trimming: 1 base; junction bases outside the gene matches: 7. Germline V lookup: CDR1 LGHNA, CDR2 YSLEER. This CDR3 contains 18 residues. In DNA, the CDR3 is TGCGCCAGCAGCCAAGAGGCAGCGGGGGGGCTGGGCACAGATACGCAGTATTTT. Protein sequence: CASSQEAAGGLGTDTQYF.

At least ten counts were recorded for this clonotype. The chain employs TRBV20-1 and TRBJ2-3, with D possibly TRBD2 on 5 matching bases. From germline, CDR1 is DFQATT and CDR2 SNEGSKA (reference sequence). The germline V and J ends were trimmed by 6 bases and 2 bases, with 6 bases remaining between them. This CDR3 contains 11 residues. Here the CDR3 reads CSAAATDTQYF. The CDR3 nucleotides are TGCAGTGCAGCGGCCACAGATACGCAGTATTTT.

The chain couples TRBV9 to TRBJ1-5, with 9 bases that match TRBD1. The CDR3 contains 17 residues. CDR1 is SGDLS, CDR2 YYNGEE, per germline. With 3 bases clipped from V and 2 bases from J, the junction kept 9 bases outside the gene matches. CDR3 nucleotide sequence: TGTGCCAGCAGCGCCGGGACAGGGACGGCAGGCAATCAGCCCCAGCATTTT. Protein: CASSAGTGTAGNQPQHF.

The chain uses TRBV7-2 and TRBJ1-1; 10 nucleotides match TRBD1. The germline V gene has CDR1 SGHTA and CDR2 FQGNSA. This CDR3 is built from 14 residues. Trimming removed 5 bases from V and 4 bases from J; junction bases left unmatched: 4. Here the CDR3 reads CASSPWDRGTEAFF. CDR3 DNA: TGTGCCAGCAGCCCTTGGGACAGGGGCACTGAAGCTTTCTTT.

The chain links TRBV12-5 to TRBJ1-4; 7 nucleotides line up with TRBD1. The CDR3 runs 17 residues. Trimming took 1 base from V and 10 from J; bases not matched to a gene: 15. Germline V gene sequence: CDR1 LGHNT, CDR2 FRNRAP. CDR3 nucleotide sequence: TGTGCTAGTGGTTTGGGTCTGGGACAGACGGCTCACGTAAAACTGTTTTTT. The encoded protein is CASGLGLGQTAHVKLFF.

CDR3 nucleotides: TGCGCCAGCAGCGCCGGTGGAGGGCTGGATGAAAAACTGTTTTTT. Amino acid sequence: CASSAGGGLDEKLFF. The rearrangement links TRBV4-3 to TRBJ1-4; D call uncertain. CDR1 is LGHNA and CDR2 is YSLEER in the germline V gene. V was trimmed by 5 bases and J by 6 bases, leaving 16 bases between them. The CDR3 spans 15 residues.

This clonotype occurred a few times. The chain carries TRBV20-1 and TRBJ1-2; TRBD1 is a possible D gene (5 bases). The CDR3 contains 14 residues. The germline V gene encodes CDR1 DFQATT and CDR2 SNEGSKA (reference sequence). The CDR3 is CSSREAGYNYGYTF. The CDR3 DNA reads as TGCAGCTCCCGGGAGGCAGGGTATAACTATGGCTACACCTTC.

This clonotype has just a few counts. V gene TRBV5-1 combines with J gene TRBJ2-5; 11 nucleotides line up with TRBD2. V lost 4 bases, J lost 4 bases, and 9 bases stayed unmatched. Germline V gene lookup returns CDR1 SGHRS and CDR2 YFSETQ. The CDR3 has 16 residues. The CDR3 DNA follows: TGCGCCAGCAGCGGAATAGCGGGGGGGCTCAGAGAGACCCAGTACTTC. Amino acids: CASSGIAGGLRETQYF.

The J gene is TRBJ2-5, the V gene TRBV4-2; D is possibly TRBD1 or TRBD2 (6 bases each). Germline loops: CDR1 LGHNA, CDR2 YNFKEQ. The CDR3 has 16 amino acids. The V and J ends lost 0 bases and 2 bases respectively, with 13 bases between them. The CDR3 DNA reads TGTGCCAGCAGCCAAGATACGGGGGCCCAACAAGAGACCCAGTACTTC. Its translation is CASSQDTGAQQETQYF.

This clonotype was seen at least ten times. CDR3: CSVATNTEAFF. CDR3 in DNA: TGCAGCGTTGCCACCAACACTGAAGCTTTCTTT. This chain joins TRBV29-1 and TRBJ1-1; D uncertain. The CDR3 covers 11 residues. V was pared by 4 bases and J by 2 bases, with 5 bases between. Per germline, CDR1 SQVTM and CDR2 ANQGSEA.

This chain joins TRBV9 and TRBJ2-1; D ambiguous. V was cut by 6 bases and J by 8 bases, with 18 bases left in between. Germline CDR1 and CDR2: SGDLS and YYNGEE. This CDR3 region has 14 residues. The CDR3 nucleotides are TGTGCCAGCACCGTGGACGGGTCCGTCCATGAGCAGTTCTTC. As protein: CASTVDGSVHEQFF.

This chain uses TRBV7-3 with TRBJ2-1, with 8 positions matching TRBD1. This CDR3 comprises 14 residues. Germline values: CDR1 SGHTA, CDR2 FQGTGA. J gave up 5 bases and V 5 bases, and 5 bases lay outside the gene matches. CDR3 loop: CASSRTGWNNEQFF. The CDR3 nucleotides are TGTGCCAGCAGCCGGACAGGGTGGAACAATGAGCAGTTCTTC. Using reference TRBV7-3 and TRBJ2-1 for the parts outside the CDR3, the full variable domain is GAGVSQTPSNKVTEKGKYVELRCDPISGHTALYWYRQSLGQGPEFLIYFQGTGAADDSGLPNDRFFAVRPEGSVSTLKIQRTERGDSAVYLCASSRTGWNNEQFFGPGTRLTVL.

This clonotype was seen more than once but under ten times. The rearrangement joins TRBV3-1 to TRBJ2-3; tentative D call: TRBD1 (6 bases). Germline CDR1 LGHDT, CDR2 YNNKEL (reference sequence). The CDR3 is 15 residues long. V lost 4 bases, J lost 2 bases, and 13 bases lay in between. CDR3 loop: CASSRGQINTDTQYF. The CDR3 DNA sequence: TGTGCCAGCAGCCGCGGACAGATTAACACAGATACGCAGTATTTT.

Written as DNA, the CDR3 is TGTGCCAGCAGCCCTAGGGGGCTCCATCGGGCTGAAGCTTTCTTT. It is translated as CASSPRGLHRAEAFF. V and J are TRBV7-8 and TRBJ1-1; 7 bases agree with TRBD1. This CDR3 is 15 amino acids long. V dropped 5 bases and J dropped 6; count of bases not matched to a gene: 12. Per the germline V gene, CDR1 is SGHVS and CDR2 is FQNEAQ.

The V and J genes are TRBV28 and TRBJ1-1; 8 nucleotides match TRBD1. The germline V gene has CDR1 MDHEN and CDR2 SYDVKM. This CDR3 is built from 15 residues. After removal of 0 bases from V and 2 bases from J, the junction contained 2 bases not matched to a gene. DNA for the CDR3: TGTGCCAGCAGTTTATGGGGGACAGGTAACACTGAAGCTTTCTTT. It specifies CASSLWGTGNTEAFF.